This T cell receptor (beta chain) stems from a study of Graves' ophthalmopathy and Graves' hyperthyroidism (dated by TCRdb to between 2018 and 2020). Turning to the overall study: Peripheral blood was collected at initial diagnosis, prior to any treatment. Following sample collection, hyperthyroidism patients were given methimazole at a starting dose of 30 mg daily, and ophthalmopathy patients were given high-dose intravenous methylprednisolone. In total, approximately 140 blood samples were TCR-sequenced: roughly 45 ophthalmopathy, around 75 hyperthyroidism and some 17 hyperthyroidism-to-ophthalmopathy patients. For independent validation, a separate cohort was made up of 18 to 20 hyperthyroidism patients plus 17 patients who later progressed from hyperthyroidism to ophthalmopathy. A discovery set of more than 90 patients (43 ophthalmopathy, fewer than 60 stable hyperthyroidism) was enrolled to explore V-J signatures distinguishing ophthalmopathy from hyperthyroidism. TCR beta repertoire signatures were used to distinguish Graves' ophthalmopathy from Graves' hyperthyroidism and to predict progression to ophthalmopathy. In about six hyperthyroidism patients, the T-cell repertoires found in thyroid tissue were compared with those found in blood. What the work shows at the level of the full study, not this receptor alone: Ophthalmopathy was separated from stable hyperthyroidism by the 13-signature model with about 88% sensitivity and around 81% specificity in cross-validation and with 80%/75% in the test set. No statistical method was used to set the sample size in advance, and the investigators knew which group each participant was assigned to. In validation, the model predicted ophthalmopathy progression with about 70% sensitivity and roughly 78% specificity; some twelve predicted patients were CT-confirmed with GO in a median of approximately six months. Most expanded thyroid clonotypes with a frequency above 0.001 also appeared in blood, which suggests that blood repertoires may reflect the immune response in the thyroid.

This clonotype was counted at least ten times. There is no known antigen for this receptor. Per-base quality was not reported, and no clone a single base away is much larger than it. For repertoire sequencing, TCR beta CDR3 regions were amplified from RNA transcripts. A first-round RT-PCR used HTBI primers with the Qiagen OneStep RT-PCR kit, followed by a second-round multiplex PCR, size selection and purification. Libraries were sequenced paired-end with 100 bp reads on an Illumina HiSeq2000. The authors' analysis ran thus. SOAPnuke was used for read processing, and reads with adapters, uncalled bases, a mean Phred below 15, or no exact constant-primer or identifier match were discarded. COPE v1.2.5 was used to merge the high-quality paired reads. Each unique nucleotide sequence was treated as a clonotype, and MiTCR v1.1 was used to align the clonotypes to the IMGT TRB V, D and J references. The analysis was limited to V-J combinations with a frequency above 0.0001, which together covered 99% to 99.2% of the repertoires. A TCR clonal expansion and chaos score per V-J combination was defined as the ratio of F50 clonal expansion to chaos observed in the TCRdist matrix. Welch's t-statistics and random forest were used to reduce features to 10 to 15 V-J combinations, which were fed into a naive Bayes classifier. Thyroid-blood repertoire similarity was quantified with the Morisita-Horn index. The public reads were run again by TCRdb, first through fastp at Q25 and then through MiXCR, and only productive beta chains were kept. Rows with a matching CDR3 protein are joined into one entry that keeps the most common DNA and genes. The V and J calls shown here were made by TCRdb, not taken from the authors' results. Counted in this sample were hundreds of thousands of distinct CDR3 sequences; 45% of them appeared once. The top ten constitute around 47% of the sample.

V drops 3 bases and J drops 7 bases, leaving 13 bases in between. CDR1 and CDR2, per the germline V gene, are ENHRY and SYGVKD. The CDR3 runs 14 amino acids, cysteine and phenylalanine included. CDR3 DNA only is kept here, 42 bases in frame from base 1. Patients with ophthalmopathy had moderately to severely active disease, with a Clinical Activity Score of 3 or more, a NOSPECS grade of 4 or more, and a disease duration of less than 3 months. Anyone with other autoimmune diseases, uncontrolled infections, pregnancy or lactation was excluded from the study. Clinical symptoms, serum thyroxine, TRAb, thyroid ultrasound and orbital computed tomography were used for diagnosis. Ficoll-Paque density gradient centrifugation was used to isolate PBMCs from under 11 ml of fresh peripheral blood. Trizol reagent was used to extract the total RNA, and its quality was then checked on an Agilent 2100 Bioanalyzer.

The sequencing sample was made of peripheral blood. The receptor's source is an adult man with Graves' ophthalmopathy. The chain is assembled from TRBV10-3 and TRBJ1-5; 6 matching bases give a weak D call of TRBD1. This receptor carries the CDR3 CAISERGAGQPQHF. At the DNA level, the sequence is TGTGCCATCAGTGAAAGGGGGGCAGGACAGCCCCAGCATTTT.